This T cell receptor (beta chain) was sequenced during a study of metastatic and nonmetastatic thyroid tumors. Study-wide context: Repertoires from blood and tumor or nodule tissue of malignant and benign thyroid patients were compared. General study results and limits: Compared with benign nodules, malignant thyroid tumors were reported to have significantly higher TCR beta diversity in both blood and tumor.

Each patient came to thyroid surgery without any prior treatment (of any kind). The junction had 6 bases not matched to a gene; V was cut back by 7 bases and J by 5 bases. The CDR3 covers 13 residues. Germline values: CDR1 LGHDT, CDR2 YNNKEL (reference sequence). As for this clone: Its antigen remains unidentified.

As originally analysed: Clinicopathological groups differed in CDR3, with these differences serving to build a distant-metastasis classifier for papillary thyroid cancer. MiXCR was used by TCRdb to re-call the PCR reads. These V and J calls derive from TCRdb rather than the authors' analysis. The table shows 30,000 to 40,000 clones, with 19% occurring only once. The TCR sequence derives from a female donor with papillary thyroid cancer or a benign thyroid nodule (not recorded which). Some clones in this sample may be carry-over from other donors' samples. V gene TRBV3-1 combines with J gene TRBJ1-2; 8 bases align to TRBD1. Material for sequencing was blood. The CDR3 loop reads CASNWTGPYGYTF. CDR3 DNA: TGTGCCAGCAACTGGACAGGGCCTTATGGCTACACCTTC. The variable domain in full, with the rest retrieved from reference TRBV3-1 and TRBJ1-2, is DTAVSQTPKYLVTQMGNDKSIKCEQNLGHDTMYWYKQDSKKFLKIMFSYNNKELIINETVPNRFSPKSPDKAHLNLHINSLELGDSAVYFCASNWTGPYGYTFGSGTRLTVV.